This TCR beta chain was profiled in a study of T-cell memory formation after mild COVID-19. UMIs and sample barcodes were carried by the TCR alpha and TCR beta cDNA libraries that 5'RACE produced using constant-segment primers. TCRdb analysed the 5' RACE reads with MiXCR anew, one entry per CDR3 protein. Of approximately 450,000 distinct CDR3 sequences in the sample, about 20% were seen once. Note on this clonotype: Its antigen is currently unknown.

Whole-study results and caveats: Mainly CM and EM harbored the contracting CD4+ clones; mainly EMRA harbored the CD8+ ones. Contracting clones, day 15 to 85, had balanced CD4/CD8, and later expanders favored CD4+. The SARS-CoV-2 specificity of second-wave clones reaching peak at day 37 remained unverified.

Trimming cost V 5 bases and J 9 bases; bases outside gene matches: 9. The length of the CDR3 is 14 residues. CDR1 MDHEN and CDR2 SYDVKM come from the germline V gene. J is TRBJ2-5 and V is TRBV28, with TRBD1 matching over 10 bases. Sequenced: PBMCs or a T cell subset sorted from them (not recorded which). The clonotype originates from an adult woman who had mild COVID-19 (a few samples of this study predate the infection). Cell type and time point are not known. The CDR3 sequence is CASSQGQGTEPQYF. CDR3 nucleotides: TGTGCCAGCAGTCAGGGACAGGGGACTGAGCCCCAGTACTTC.